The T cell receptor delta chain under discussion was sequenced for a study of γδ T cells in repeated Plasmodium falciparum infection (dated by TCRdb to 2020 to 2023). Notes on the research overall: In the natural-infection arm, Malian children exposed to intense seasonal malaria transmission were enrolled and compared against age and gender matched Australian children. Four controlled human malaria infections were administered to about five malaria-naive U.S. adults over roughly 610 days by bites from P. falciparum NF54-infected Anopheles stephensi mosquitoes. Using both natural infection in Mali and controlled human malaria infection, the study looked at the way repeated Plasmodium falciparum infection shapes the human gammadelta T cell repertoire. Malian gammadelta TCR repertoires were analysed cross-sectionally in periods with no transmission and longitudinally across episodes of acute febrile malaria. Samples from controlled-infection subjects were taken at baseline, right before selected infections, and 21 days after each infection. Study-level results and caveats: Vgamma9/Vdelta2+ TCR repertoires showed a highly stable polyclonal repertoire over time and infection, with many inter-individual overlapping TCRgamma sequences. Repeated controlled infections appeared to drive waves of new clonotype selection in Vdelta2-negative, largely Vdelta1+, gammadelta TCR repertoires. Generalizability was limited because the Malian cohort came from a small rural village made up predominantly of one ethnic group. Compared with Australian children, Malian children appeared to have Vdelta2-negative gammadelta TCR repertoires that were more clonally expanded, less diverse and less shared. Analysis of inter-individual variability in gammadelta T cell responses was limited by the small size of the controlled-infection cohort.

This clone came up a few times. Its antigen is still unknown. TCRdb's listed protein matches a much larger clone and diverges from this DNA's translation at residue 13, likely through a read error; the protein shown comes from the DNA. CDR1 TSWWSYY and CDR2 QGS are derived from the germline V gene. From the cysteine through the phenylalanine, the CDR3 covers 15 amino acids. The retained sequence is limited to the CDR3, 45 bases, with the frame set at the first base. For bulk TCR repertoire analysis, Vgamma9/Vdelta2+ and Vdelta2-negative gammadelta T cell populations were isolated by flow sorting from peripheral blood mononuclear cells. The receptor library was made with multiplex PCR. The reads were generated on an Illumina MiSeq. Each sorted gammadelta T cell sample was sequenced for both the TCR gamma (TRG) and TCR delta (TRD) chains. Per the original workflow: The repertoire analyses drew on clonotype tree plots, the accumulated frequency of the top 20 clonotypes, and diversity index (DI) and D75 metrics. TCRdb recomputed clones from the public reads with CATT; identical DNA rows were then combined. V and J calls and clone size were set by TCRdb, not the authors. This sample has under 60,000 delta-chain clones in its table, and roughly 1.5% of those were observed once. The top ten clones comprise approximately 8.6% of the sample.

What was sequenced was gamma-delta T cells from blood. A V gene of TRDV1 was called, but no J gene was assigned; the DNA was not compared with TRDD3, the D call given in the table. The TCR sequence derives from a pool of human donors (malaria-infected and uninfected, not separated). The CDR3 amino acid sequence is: CALGEFGGYTDKPIF. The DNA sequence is TGTGCTCTTGGGGAATTTGGAGGATACACCGATAAACCCATCTTT.